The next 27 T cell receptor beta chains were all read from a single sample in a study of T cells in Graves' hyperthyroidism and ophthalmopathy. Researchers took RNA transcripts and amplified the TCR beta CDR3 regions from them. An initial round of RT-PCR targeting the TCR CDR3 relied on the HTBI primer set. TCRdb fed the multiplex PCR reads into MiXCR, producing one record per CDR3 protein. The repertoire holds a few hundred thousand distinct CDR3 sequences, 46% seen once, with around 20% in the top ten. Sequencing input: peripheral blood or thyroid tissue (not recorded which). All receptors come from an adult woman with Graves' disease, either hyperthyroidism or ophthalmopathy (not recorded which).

As DNA, the CDR3 is TGTGCCACCAGCAGAGAGCCAGGATGGGTTGGGGCCAACGTCCTGACTTTC. It is translated as CATSREPGWVGANVLTF. The chain has TRBV15 and TRBJ2-6; D is unclear. The CDR3 consists of 17 residues. The germline gives CDR1 LNHNV, CDR2 YYDKDF (reference sequence). The V and J ends lost 0 bases and 3 bases respectively, with 12 bases between them.

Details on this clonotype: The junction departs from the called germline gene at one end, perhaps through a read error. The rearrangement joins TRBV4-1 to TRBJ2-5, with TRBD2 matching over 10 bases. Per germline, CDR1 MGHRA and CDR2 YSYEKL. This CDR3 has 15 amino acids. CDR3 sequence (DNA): TGTGCCAGCCGCCATCCTAGCGGGAGTGCAGAGACCCAGTACTTC. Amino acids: CASRHPSGSAETQYF.

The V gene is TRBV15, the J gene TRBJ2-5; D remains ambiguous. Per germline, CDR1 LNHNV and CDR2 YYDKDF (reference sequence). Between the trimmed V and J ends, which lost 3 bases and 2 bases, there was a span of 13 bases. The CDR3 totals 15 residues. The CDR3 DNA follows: TGTGCCACCAGCAGCTTTGTAGATTGGCAAGAGACCCAGTACTTC. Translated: CATSSFVDWQETQYF.

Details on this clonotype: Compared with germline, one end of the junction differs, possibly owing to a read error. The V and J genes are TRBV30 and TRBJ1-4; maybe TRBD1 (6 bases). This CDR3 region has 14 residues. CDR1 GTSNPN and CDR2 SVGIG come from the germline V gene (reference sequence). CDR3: CARSGWGLVEKLFF. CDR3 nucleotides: TGTGCCCGGAGTGGTTGGGGGCTCGTGGAAAAACTGTTTTTT.

The CDR3 sequence is CSAVDNVLTF. The CDR3 DNA reads TGCAGTGCTGTGGACAACGTCCTGACTTTC. This rearrangement joins TRBV20-1 to TRBJ2-6; unclear D gene. Germline V gene data show CDR1 as DFQATT and CDR2 as SNEGSKA (reference sequence). This CDR3 region has 10 residues. Trimming took off 5 bases at V and 9 bases at J, with 5 bases between the two ends.

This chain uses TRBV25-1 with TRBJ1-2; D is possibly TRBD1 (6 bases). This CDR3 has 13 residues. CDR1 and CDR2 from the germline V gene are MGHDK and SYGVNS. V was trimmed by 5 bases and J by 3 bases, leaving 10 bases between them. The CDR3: CASSPAGDYGYTF. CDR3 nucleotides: TGTGCCAGCAGTCCCGCAGGGGACTATGGCTACACCTTC.

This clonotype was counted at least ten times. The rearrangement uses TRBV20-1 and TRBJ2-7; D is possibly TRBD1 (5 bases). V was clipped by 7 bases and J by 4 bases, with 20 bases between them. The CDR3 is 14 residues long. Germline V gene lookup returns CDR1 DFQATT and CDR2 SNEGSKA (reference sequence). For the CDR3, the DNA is TGCAGTGTCAACCCCAGGGTCACGGATTACGAGCAGTACTTC. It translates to CSVNPRVTDYEQYF.

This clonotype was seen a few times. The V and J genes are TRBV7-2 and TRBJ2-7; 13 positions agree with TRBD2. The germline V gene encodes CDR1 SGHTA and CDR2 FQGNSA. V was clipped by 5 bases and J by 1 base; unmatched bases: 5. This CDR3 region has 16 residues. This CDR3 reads CASSALGLAGSYEQYF. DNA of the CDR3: TGTGCCAGCAGCGCCCTGGGACTAGCGGGATCCTACGAGCAGTACTTC.

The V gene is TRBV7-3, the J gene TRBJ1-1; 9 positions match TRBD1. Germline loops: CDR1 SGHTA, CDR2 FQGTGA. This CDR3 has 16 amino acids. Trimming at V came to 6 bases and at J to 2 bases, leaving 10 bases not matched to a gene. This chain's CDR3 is CASSLNRGQGNTEAFF. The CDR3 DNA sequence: TGTGCCAGCAGTCTAAACAGGGGGCAGGGAAACACTGAAGCTTTCTTT.

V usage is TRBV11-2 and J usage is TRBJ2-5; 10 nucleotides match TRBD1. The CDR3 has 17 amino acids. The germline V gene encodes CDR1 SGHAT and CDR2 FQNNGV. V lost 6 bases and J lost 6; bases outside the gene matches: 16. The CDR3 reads CASSEVGNRDRGQTQYF. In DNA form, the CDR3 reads TGTGCCAGCAGTGAAGTCGGAAACCGGGACAGGGGTCAGACCCAGTACTTC.

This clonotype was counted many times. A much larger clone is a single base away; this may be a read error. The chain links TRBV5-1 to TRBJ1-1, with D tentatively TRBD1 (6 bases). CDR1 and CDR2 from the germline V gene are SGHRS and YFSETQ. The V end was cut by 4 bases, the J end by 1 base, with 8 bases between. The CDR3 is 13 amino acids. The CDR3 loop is CASSMGQNTEAFF. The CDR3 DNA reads TGCGCCAGCAGCATGGGACAGAACACTGAAGCTTTCTTT.

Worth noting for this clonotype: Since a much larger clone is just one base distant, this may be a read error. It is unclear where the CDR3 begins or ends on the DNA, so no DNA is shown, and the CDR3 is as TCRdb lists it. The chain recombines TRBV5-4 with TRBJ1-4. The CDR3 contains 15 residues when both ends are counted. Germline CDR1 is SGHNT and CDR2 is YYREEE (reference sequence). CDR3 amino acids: CASSLWGEGNEKPFF.

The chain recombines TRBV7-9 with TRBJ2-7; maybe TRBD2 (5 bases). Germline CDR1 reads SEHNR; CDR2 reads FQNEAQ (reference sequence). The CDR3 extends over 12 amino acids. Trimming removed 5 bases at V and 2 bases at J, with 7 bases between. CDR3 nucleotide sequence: TGTGCCAGCAGCGGGAGTACCTACGAGCAGTACTTC. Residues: CASSGSTYEQYF.

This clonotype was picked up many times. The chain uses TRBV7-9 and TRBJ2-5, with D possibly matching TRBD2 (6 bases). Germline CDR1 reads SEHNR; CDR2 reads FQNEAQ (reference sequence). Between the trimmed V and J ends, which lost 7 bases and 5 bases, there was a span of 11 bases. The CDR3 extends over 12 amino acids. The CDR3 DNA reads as TGTGCCAGCATGGGAGGTCGGGAGACCCAGTACTTC. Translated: CASMGGRETQYF.

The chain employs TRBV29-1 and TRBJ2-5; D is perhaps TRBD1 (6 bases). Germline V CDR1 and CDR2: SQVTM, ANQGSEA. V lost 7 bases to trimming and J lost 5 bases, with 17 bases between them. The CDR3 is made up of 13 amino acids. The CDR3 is CSAFLGAWETQYF. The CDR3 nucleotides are TGCAGCGCCTTCCTGGGGGCTTGGGAGACCCAGTACTTC.

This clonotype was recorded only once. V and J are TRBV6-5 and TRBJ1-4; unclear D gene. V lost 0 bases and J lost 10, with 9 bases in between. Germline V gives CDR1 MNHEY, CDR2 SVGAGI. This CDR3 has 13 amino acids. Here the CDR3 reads CASSYSVERKLFF. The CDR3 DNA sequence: TGTGCCAGCAGTTACTCAGTGGAGCGAAAACTGTTTTTT.

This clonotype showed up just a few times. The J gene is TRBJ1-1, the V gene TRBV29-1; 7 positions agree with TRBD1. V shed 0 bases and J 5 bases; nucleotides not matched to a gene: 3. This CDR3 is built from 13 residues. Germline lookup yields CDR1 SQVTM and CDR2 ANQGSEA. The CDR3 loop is CSVEETRGTEAFF. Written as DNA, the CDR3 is TGCAGCGTTGAAGAGACCAGGGGGACTGAAGCTTTCTTT.

The CDR3 reads CASSGNRQETQYF. CDR3 nucleotides: TGTGCCAGCAGCGGGAACAGACAAGAGACCCAGTACTTC. The chain recombines TRBV7-9 with TRBJ2-5; D is ambiguous. The germline CDR1 and CDR2 sequences are SEHNR and FQNEAQ (reference sequence). This CDR3 has 13 residues. V lost 5 bases and J lost 2, with 9 bases in between.

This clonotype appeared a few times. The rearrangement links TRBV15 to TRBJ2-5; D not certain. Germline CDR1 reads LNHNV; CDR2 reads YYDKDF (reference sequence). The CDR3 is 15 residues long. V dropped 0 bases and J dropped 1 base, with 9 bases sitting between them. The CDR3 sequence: CATSRDPRSQETQYF. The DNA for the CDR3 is TGTGCCACCAGCAGAGATCCGCGGAGCCAAGAGACCCAGTACTTC.

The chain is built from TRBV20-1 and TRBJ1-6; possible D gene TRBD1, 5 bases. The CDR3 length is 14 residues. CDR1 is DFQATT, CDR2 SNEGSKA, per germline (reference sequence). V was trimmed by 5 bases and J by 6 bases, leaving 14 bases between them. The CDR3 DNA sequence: TGCAGTGCTCGCAACCCGGGGGGTAATTCACCCCTCCACTTT. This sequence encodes CSARNPGGNSPLHF.

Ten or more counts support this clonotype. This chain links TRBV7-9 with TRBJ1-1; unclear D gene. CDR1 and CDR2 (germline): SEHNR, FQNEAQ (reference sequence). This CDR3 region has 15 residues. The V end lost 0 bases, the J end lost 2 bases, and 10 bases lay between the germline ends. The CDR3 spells CASSLAQEHNTEAFF. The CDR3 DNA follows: TGTGCCAGCAGCTTAGCCCAGGAACATAACACTGAAGCTTTCTTT.

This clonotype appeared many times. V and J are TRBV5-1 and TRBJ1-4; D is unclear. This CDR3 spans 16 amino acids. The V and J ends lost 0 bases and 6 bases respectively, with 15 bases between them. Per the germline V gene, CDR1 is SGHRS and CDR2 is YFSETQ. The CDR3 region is CASSLGATPTYEKLFF. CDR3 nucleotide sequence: TGCGCCAGCAGCTTGGGGGCGACACCCACTTATGAAAAACTGTTTTTT. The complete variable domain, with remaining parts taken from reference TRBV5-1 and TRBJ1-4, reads KAGVTQTPRYLIKTRGQQVTLSCSPISGHRSVSWYQQTPGQGLQFLFEYFSETQRNKGNFPGRFSGRQFSNSRSEMNVSTLELGDSALYLCASSLGATPTYEKLFFGSGTQLSVL.

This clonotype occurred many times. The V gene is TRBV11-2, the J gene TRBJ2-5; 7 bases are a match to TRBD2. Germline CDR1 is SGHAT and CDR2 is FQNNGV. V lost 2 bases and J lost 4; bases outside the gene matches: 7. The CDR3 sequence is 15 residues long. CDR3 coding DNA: TGTGCCAGCAGCTTATGGGGGGGAGGAAGAGAGACCCAGTACTTC. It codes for CASSLWGGGRETQYF.

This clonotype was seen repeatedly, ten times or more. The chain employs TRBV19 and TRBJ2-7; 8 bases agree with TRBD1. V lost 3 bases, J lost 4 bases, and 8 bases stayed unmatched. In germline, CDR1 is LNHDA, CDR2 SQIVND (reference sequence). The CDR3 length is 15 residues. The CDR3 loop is CASSIKGQDHYEQYF. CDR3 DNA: TGTGCCAGTAGTATCAAGGGACAGGACCATTACGAGCAGTACTTC.

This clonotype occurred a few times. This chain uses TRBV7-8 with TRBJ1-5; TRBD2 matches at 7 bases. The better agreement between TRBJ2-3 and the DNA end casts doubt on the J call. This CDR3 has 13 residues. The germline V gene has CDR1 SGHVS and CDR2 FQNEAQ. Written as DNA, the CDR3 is TGTGCCAGCAGCACCCCCGGGGGGGATACGCAGTATTTT. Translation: CASSTPGGDTQYF.

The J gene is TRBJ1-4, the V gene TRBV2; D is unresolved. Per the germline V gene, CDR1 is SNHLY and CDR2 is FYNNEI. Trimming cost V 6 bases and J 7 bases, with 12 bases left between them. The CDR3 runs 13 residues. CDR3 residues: CASSRRWGEKLFF. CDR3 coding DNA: TGTGCCAGCAGCCGGCGATGGGGTGAAAAACTGTTTTTT.

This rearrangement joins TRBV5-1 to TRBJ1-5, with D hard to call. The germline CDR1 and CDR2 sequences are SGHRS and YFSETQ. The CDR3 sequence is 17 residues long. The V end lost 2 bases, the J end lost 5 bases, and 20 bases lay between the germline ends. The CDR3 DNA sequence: TGCGCCAGCAGCTTATACGACCCGGGAACCACTTATCAGCCCCAGCATTTT. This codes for CASSLYDPGTTYQPQHF.